This T cell receptor (beta chain) was sequenced during a study of cytomegalovirus exposure and HLA in healthy donors. V was clipped by 0 bases and J by 6 bases; unmatched bases: 1. CDR1 LNHDA and CDR2 SQIVND come from the germline V gene (reference sequence). There are 16 residues in the CDR3. PCR amplification relied on 60 Vbeta primers (plus 13 Jbeta primers). Here immunoSEQ multiplex PCR was the method, and the copy in TCRdb shows in-frame clones only, minus some. Of 130,000 to 150,000 clones listed, about 74% are singletons. The chain links TRBV19 to TRBJ2-3; 15 nucleotides agree with TRBD2. This receptor was obtained from a middle-aged man in good health and CMV-seropositive. Sample: PBMCs. CDR3 amino acids: CASSIDGTSGRDTQYF. As DNA, the CDR3 is TGTGCCAGTAGTATAGACGGGACTAGCGGGAGGGATACGCAGTATTTT.